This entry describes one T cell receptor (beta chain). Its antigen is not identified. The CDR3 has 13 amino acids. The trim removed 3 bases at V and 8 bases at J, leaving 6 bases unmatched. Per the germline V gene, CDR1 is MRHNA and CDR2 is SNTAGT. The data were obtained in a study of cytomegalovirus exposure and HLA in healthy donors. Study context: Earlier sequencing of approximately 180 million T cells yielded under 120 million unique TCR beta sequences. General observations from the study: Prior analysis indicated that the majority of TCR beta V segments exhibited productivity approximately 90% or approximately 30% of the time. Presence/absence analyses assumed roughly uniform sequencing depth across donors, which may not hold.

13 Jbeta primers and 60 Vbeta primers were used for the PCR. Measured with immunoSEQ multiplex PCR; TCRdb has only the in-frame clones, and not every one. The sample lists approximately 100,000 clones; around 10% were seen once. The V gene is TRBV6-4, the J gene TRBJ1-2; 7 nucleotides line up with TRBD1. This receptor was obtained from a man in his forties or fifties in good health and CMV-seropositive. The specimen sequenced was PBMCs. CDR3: CASSDGRGRGYTF. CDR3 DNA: TGTGCCAGCAGTGATGGAAGGGGGCGAGGCTACACCTTC.